This record covers a single T cell receptor beta chain. The junction shows a germline mismatch at one end, possibly a read error. This CDR3 contains 16 residues. Germline loops: CDR1 SGDLS, CDR2 YYNGEE. The sample comes from a study of blood T cell repertoires in COVID-19. The table came from immunoSEQ multiplex PCR; TCRdb's copy has only in-frame clones and leaves some out. The sample lists around 23,000 clones, around 72% seen once, with approximately 45% in the top ten. V is TRBV9 and J is TRBJ1-4, with 8 bases aligning to TRBD1. The TCR comes from a woman of 80 years or more with acute or convalescent COVID-19. The sequenced material came from peripheral blood. The CDR3: CTSSLLSGGMGEKLFF. The CDR3 DNA sequence: TGTACCAGCAGCCTTCTTTCAGGGGGCATGGGTGAAAAACTGTTTTTT.